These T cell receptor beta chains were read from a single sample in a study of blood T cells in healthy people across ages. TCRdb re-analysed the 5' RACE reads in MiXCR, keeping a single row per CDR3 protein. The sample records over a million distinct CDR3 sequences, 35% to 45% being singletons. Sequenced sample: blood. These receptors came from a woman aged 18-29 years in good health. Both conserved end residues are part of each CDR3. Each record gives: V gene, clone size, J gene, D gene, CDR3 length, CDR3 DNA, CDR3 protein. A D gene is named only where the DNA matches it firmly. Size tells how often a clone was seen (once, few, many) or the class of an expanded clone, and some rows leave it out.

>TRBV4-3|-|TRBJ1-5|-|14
TGCGCCAGCAGCCAGAGTAGCATGGGTCAGCCCCAGCATTTT
CASSQSSMGQPQHF
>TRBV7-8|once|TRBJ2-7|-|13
TGTGCCAGCAGCGAGGCGGCAGGCTACGAGCGGTACTTC
CASSEAAGYERYF
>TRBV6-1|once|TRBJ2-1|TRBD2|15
TGTGCCAGCAGGGCCCTAGCGGGCTCCTACAATGAGCAGTTCTTC
CASRALAGSYNEQFF
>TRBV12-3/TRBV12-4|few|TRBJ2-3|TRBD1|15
TGTGCCAGCAGTTTGGGGACAGGGGTAGCAGATACGCAGTATTTT
CASSLGTGVADTQYF
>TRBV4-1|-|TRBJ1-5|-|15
TGCGCCAGCAGCCGGGTTGTCGGAACGAATCAGCCCCAGCATTTT
CASSRVVGTNQPQHF
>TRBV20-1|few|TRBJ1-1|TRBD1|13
TGCAGTGCTAGGACAGGGGTAGGCACTGAAGCTTTCTTT
CSARTGVGTEAFF
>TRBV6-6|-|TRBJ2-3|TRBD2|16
TGTGCCAGCAGTTATGTAGCGGGGGGCCGCGCAGATACGCAGTATTTT
CASSYVAGGRADTQYF
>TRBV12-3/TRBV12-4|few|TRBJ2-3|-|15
TGTGCCAGCAGTTTAAGTAGCAGGGGCACAGATACGCAGTATTTT
CASSLSSRGTDTQYF
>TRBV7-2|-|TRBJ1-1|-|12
TGTGCCAGCAGCCGGGCGAGGGGCCAGGCTTTCTTT
CASSRARGQAFF
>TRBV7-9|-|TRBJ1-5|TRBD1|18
TGTGCCAGCAGCTCCTCAAACAGGGGCGCGGTTAGCAATCAGCCCCAGCATTTT
CASSSSNRGAVSNQPQHF
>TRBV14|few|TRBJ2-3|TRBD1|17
TGTGCCAGCAGCCAAGGCAAGGACAGGGTGACGAGAGATACGCAGTATTTT
CASSQGKDRVTRDTQYF
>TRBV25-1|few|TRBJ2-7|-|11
TGTGCCAGCAGTGGGGTAGTCGAGCAGTACTTC
CASSGVVEQYF
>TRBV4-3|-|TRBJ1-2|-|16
TGCGCCAGCAGCCAAGATCTTGCCACGGCTGACTGTGGCTACACCTTC
CASSQDLATADCGYTF
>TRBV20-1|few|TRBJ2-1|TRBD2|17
TGCAGTGCTAGGGGTGGGACTAGCGGGACCTCCTACAATGAGCAGTTCTTC
CSARGGTSGTSYNEQFF
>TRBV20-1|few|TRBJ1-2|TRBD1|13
TGCAGTGCCACGGGACAGGCACTAAGAGGCTACACCTTC
CSATGQALRGYTF
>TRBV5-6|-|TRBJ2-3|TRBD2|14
TGTGCCAGCAGCTTGGGGGCTAGCGGCAATACGCAGTATTTT
CASSLGASGNTQYF
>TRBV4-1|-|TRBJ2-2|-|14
TGCGCCAGCAGCCAGGTACTAGCTGCCGGGGAGCTGTTTTTT
CASSQVLAAGELFF
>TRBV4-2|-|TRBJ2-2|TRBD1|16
TGTGCCAGCAGCCAAGGGACAGGGGCGGGCACCGGGGAGCTGTTTTTT
CASSQGTGAGTGELFF
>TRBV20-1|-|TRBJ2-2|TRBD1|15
TGCAGTGCTGCACCCGGGACAGGGATTAACGGGGAGCTGTTTTTT
CSAAPGTGINGELFF
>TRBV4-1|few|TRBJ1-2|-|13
TGCGCCAGCAGCCAAGAGGGCAGGGCGGTCGACACCTTC
CASSQEGRAVDTF
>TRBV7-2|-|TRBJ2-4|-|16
TGTGCCAGCAGCTTCACCCAGCAGGCGGCCAAAAACATTCAGTACTTC
CASSFTQQAAKNIQYF
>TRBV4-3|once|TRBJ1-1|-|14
TGCGCCAGCAGTCCCGCGGGGGTAAGCACTGAAGCTTTCTTT
CASSPAGVSTEAFF
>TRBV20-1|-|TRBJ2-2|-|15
TGCAGTGCTGTATGGGGCGGGCGAGTAACCGGGGAGCTGTTTTTT
CSAVWGGRVTGELFF
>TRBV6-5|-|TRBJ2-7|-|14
TGTGCCAGCAGACTACAGGGTTACACTAACGAGCAGTACTTC
CASRLQGYTNEQYF
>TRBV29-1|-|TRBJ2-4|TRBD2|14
TGCAGCGTCCGGACTAGCGGATGGAGCGACATTCAGTACTTC
CSVRTSGWSDIQYF
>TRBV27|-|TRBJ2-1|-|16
TGTGCCAGCAGCGAGCCCTCGCGGGGCTCCTACAATGAGCAGTTCTTC
CASSEPSRGSYNEQFF
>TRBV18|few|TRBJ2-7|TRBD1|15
TGTGCCAGCTCACCACTAACAGGGGATGACTACGAGCAGTACTTC
CASSPLTGDDYEQYF
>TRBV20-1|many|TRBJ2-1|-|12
TGCAGTGCTAGAGTCGAGATCAATGAGCAGTTCTTC
CSARVEINEQFF
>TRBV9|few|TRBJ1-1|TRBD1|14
TGTGCCAGCAGCCCCTATCGACAGGGTCCCGAAGCTTTCTTT
CASSPYRQGPEAFF
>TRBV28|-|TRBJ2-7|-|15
TGTGCCAGCAGTTTACCGCGGACGGACTCCTACGAGCAGTACTTC
CASSLPRTDSYEQYF
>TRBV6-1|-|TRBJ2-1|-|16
TGTGCCAGCAGTGAAAGGGGAGTGGGCTCCTACAATGAGCAGTTCTTC
CASSERGVGSYNEQFF
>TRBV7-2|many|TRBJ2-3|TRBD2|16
TGTGCCAGCAGCTTAAATGGCGGGGGTAGCACAGATACGCAGTATTTT
CASSLNGGGSTDTQYF
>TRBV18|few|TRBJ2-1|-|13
TGTGCCAGCTCACCACCGAGTCTCAATGAGCAGTTCTTC
CASSPPSLNEQFF
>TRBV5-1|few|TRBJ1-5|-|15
TGCGCCAGCAGCTTGGATTCGGGGTACAATCAGCCCCAGCATTTT
CASSLDSGYNQPQHF
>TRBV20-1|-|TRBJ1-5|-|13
TGCAGTGCGACCCAGAGTAGCAATCAGCCCCAGCATTTT
CSATQSSNQPQHF
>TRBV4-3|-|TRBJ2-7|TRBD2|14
TGCGCCAGCAGCCAAGCTAGCGGGTACAATGAGCAGTACTTC
CASSQASGYNEQYF
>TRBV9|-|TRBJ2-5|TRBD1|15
TGTGCCAGCAGCGAGCGGGACAGGGTAGGCAATGAGCAGTACTTC
CASSERDRVGNEQYF
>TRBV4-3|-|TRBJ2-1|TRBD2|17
TGCGCCAGCAGCCATCCTGTAGCGGGGAGCTCCTACAATGAGCAGTTCTTC
CASSHPVAGSSYNEQFF
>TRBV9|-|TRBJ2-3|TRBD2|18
TGTGCCAGCAGCGGACTCCCGATGACTAGCAGGATCACAGATACGCAGTATTTT
CASSGLPMTSRITDTQYF
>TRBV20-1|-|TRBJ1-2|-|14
TGCAGTGCTAGAGCTTCGTGGGGACCAAGCGGCTACACCTTC
CSARASWGPSGYTF
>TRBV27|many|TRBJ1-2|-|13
TGTGCCAGCAGTTTATGGGGGGCTCGGGGCTACACCTTC
CASSLWGARGYTF
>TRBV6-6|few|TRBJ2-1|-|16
TGTGCCAGCAGTTACCCGGGACGGGGGGCATACAATGAGCAGTTCTTC
CASSYPGRGAYNEQFF